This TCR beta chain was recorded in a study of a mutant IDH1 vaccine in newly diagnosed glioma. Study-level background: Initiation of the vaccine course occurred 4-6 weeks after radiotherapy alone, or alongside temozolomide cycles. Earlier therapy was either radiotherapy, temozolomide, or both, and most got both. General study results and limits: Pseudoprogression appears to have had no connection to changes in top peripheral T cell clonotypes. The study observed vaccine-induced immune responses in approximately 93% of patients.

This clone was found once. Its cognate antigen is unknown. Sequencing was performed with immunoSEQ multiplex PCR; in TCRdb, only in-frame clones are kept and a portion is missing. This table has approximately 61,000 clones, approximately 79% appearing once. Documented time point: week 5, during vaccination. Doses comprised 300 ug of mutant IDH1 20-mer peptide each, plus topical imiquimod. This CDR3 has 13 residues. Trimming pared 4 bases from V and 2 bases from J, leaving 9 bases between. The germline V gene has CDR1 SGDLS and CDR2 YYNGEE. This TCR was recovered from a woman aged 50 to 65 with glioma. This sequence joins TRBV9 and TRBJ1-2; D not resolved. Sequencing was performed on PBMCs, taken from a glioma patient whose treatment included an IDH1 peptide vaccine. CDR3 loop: CASSQDFNYGYTF. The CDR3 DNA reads TGTGCCAGCAGCCAGGACTTCAACTATGGCTACACCTTC.